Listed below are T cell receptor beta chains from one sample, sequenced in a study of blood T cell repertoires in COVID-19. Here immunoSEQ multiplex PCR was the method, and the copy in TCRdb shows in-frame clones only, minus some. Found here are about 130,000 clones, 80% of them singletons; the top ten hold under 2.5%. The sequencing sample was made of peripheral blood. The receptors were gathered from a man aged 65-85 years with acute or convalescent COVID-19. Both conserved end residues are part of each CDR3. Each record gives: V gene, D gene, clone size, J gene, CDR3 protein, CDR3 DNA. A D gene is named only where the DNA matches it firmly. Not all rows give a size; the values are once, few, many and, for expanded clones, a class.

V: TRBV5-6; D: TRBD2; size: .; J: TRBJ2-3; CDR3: CASSLLAGGSLHTQYF; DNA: TGTGCCAGCAGCCTACTAGCGGGGGGGTCTCTTCACACGCAGTATTTT
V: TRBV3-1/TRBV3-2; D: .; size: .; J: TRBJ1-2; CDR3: CASSQGGTLTGYTF; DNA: TGTGCCAGCAGCCAGGGGGGGACCCTAACGGGCTACACCTTC
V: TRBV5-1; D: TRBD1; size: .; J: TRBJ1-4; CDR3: CASSSGTGFGEKLFF; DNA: TGCGCCAGCAGCTCCGGGACAGGGTTTGGGGAAAAACTGTTTTTT
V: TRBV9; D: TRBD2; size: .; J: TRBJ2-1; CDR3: CASSRTSGNEQFF; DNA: TGTGCCAGCAGCCGTACTAGCGGCAATGAGCAGTTCTTC
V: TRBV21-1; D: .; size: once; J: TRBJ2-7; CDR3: CAGSKESGQGRKSYEQYF; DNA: TGTGCCGGCAGCAAAGAGTCCGGACAGGGGAGGAAGTCCTACGAGCAGTACTTC
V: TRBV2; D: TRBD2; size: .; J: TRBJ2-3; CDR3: CASSDPRLAGGKDTQYF; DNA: TGTGCCAGCAGTGATCCCCGACTAGCGGGGGGGAAAGATACGCAGTATTTT
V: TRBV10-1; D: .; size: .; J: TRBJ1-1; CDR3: CASSTGREVNTEAFF; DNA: TGCGCCAGCAGCACAGGGCGGGAGGTGAACACTGAAGCTTTCTTT
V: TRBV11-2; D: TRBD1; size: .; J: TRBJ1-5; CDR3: CASSAGTGRSRDQPQHF; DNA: TGTGCCAGCAGTGCCGGGACAGGGAGGTCCCGGGATCAGCCCCAGCATTTT
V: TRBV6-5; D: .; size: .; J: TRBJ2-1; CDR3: CASARNYNEQFF; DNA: TGTGCCAGCGCGAGAAACTACAATGAGCAGTTCTTC
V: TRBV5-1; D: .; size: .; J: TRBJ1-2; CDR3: CASSLGGSGGDYGYTF; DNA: TGCGCCAGCAGCTTGGGTGGTAGCGGGGGCGACTATGGCTACACCTTC
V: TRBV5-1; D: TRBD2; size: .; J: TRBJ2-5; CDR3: CASSDGTSRETQYF; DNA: TGCGCCAGCAGCGACGGGACTAGCAGAGAGACCCAGTACTTC
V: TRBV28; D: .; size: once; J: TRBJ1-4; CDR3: CASSLYPPEATNEKLFF; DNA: TGTGCCAGCAGCCTTTACCCACCCGAGGCAACTAATGAAAAACTGTTTTTT
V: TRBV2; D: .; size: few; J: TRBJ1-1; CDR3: CASRPDRLNTEAFF; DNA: TGTGCCAGCAGACCCGACAGATTGAACACTGAAGCTTTCTTT
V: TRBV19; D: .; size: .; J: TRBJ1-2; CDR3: CASSIMGGGYTF; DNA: TGTGCCAGTAGTATAATGGGAGGCGGCTACACCTTC
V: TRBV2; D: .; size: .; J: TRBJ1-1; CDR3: CASSTGLNTEAFF; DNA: TGTGCCAGTTCTACAGGTTTGAACACTGAAGCTTTCTTT
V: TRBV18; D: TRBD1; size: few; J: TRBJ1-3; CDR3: CASSPGSDRAGNTIYF; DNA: TGTGCCAGCTCACCAGGATCCGACAGGGCTGGAAACACCATATATTTT
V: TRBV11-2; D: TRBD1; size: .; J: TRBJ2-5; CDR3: CASSDGTGGWETQYF; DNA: TGTGCCAGCAGCGACGGGACAGGGGGCTGGGAGACCCAGTACTTC
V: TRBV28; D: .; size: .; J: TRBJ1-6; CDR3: CASSLGLPRGPLHF; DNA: TGTGCCAGCAGTTTAGGGCTCCCTCGGGGACCCCTCCACTTT
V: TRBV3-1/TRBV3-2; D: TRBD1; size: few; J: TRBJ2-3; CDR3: CASSYGTGRDDTQYF; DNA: TGTGCCAGCAGCTACGGGACAGGGAGAGACGATACGCAGTATTTT
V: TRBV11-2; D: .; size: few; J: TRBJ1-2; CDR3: CASSIHAGDGYTF; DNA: TGTGCCAGCAGCATCCACGCAGGGGATGGCTACACCTTC
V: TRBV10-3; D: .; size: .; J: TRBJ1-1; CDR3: CAISARGDWNTEAFF; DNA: TGTGCCATCAGCGCCAGAGGGGACTGGAACACTGAAGCTTTCTTT
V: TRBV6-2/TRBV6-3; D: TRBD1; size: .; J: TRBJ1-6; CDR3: CASSYSYNRGVGSPLHF; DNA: TGTGCCAGCAGTTACTCGTACAACAGGGGGGTAGGGTCACCCCTCCACTTT
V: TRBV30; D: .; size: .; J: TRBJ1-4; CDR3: CAWSVGGREVEKLFF; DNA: TGTGCCTGGAGTGTTGGAGGCAGGGAGGTTGAAAAACTGTTTTTT
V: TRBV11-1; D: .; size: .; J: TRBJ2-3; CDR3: CASSFSPDTQYF; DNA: TGTGCCAGCAGCTTCTCTCCAGATACGCAGTATTTT
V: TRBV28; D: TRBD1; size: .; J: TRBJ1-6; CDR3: CASSPSGGARSPLHF; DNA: TGTGCCAGCAGCCCTTCAGGGGGCGCACGTTCACCCCTCCACTTT
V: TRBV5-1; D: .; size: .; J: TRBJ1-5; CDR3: CASSQDGLNQPQHF; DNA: TGCGCCAGCAGCCAGGACGGACTGAATCAGCCCCAGCATTTT
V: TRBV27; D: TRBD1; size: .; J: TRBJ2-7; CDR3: CASSYRDSYEQYF; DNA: TGTGCCAGCAGTTACCGGGACAGCTACGAGCAGTACTTC
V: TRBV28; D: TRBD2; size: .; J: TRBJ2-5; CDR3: CASTSGGLAQYF; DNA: TGTGCCAGCACTAGCGGGGGGTTGGCCCAGTACTTC
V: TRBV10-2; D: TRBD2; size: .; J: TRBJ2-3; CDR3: CASSALAGGTDTQYF; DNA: TGCGCCAGCAGTGCTCTAGCGGGGGGAACAGATACGCAGTATTTT
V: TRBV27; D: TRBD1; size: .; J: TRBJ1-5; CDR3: CASSPQVTGFNQPQHF; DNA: TGTGCCAGCAGTCCCCAGGTGACAGGGTTCAATCAGCCCCAGCATTTT
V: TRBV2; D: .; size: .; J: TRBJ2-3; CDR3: CASSAVLRTDTQYF; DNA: TGTGCCAGCAGTGCGGTGCTGCGCACAGATACGCAGTATTTT
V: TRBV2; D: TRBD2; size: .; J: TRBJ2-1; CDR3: CASPVNERGLSYNEQFF; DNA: TGTGCCAGCCCCGTTAACGAGCGGGGGTTATCTTACAATGAGCAGTTCTTC
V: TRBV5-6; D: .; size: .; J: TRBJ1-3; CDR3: CASSPPGTSRDTIYF; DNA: TGTGCCAGCAGCCCACCAGGGACAAGCCGGGACACCATATATTTT
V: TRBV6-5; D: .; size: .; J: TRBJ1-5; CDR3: CASSLLQGSWQPQHF; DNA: TGTGCCAGCAGTCTCTTACAGGGTAGCTGGCAGCCCCAGCATTTT
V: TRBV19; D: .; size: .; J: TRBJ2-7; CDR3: CASSFPGKDPYEQYF; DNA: TGTGCCAGTAGTTTCCCGGGAAAAGACCCTTACGAGCAGTACTTC
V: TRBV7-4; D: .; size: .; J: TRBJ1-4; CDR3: CASSLGREEVVREKLFF; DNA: TGTGCCAGCAGCTTAGGCAGGGAGGAGGTTGTAAGGGAAAAACTGTTTTTT
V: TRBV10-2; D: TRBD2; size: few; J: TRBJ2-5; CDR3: CASKRAGGRETQYF; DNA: TGCGCCAGCAAGCGAGCGGGGGGGCGTGAGACCCAGTACTTC
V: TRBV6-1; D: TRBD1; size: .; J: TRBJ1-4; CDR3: CASSEGVTGNRNEKLFF; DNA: TGTGCCAGCAGTGAAGGCGTGACAGGGAATAGGAATGAAAAACTGTTTTTT
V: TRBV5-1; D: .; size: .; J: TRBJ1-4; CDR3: CASSFWKRPQGPTNEKLFF; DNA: TGCGCCAGCAGCTTTTGGAAGAGGCCACAGGGACCAACTAATGAAAAACTGTTTTTT
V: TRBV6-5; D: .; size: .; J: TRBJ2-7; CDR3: CASTPDQGSDYEQYF; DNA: TGTGCCAGCACCCCAGACCAAGGGAGCGACTACGAGCAGTACTTC
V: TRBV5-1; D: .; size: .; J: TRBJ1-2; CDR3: CASSLDGSVYGYTF; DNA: TGCGCCAGCAGCTTGGATGGTTCAGTCTATGGCTACACCTTC
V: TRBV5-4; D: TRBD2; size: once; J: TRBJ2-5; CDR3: CASSLGLADQETQYF; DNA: TGTGCCAGCAGCTTGGGACTAGCGGACCAAGAGACCCAGTACTTC
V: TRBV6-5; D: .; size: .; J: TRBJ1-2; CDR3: CASLVSQTVSGYTF; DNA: TGTGCCAGCTTAGTTTCCCAGACAGTTTCTGGCTACACCTTC
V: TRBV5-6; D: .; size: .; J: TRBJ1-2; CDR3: CASSLQNYGYTF; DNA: TGTGCCAGCAGCTTGCAAAACTATGGCTACACCTTC
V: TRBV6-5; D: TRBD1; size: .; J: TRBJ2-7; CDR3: CASSFGQAYEQYF; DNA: TGTGCCAGCAGTTTTGGACAGGCCTACGAGCAGTACTTC
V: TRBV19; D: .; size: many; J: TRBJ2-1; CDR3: CASSIRYGGRSYNEQFF; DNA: TGTGCCAGTAGTATTAGGTATGGGGGCAGGTCCTACAATGAGCAGTTCTTC
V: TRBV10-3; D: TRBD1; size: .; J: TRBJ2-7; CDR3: CAITVSPGGGYEQYF; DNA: TGTGCCATCACGGTCAGCCCAGGGGGCGGCTACGAGCAGTACTTC
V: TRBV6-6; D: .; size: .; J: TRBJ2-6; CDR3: CASSNQQGSGANVLTF; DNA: TGTGCCAGCAGTAACCAACAGGGCTCTGGGGCCAACGTCCTGACTTTC
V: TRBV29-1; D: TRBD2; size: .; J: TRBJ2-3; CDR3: CSVASGAGGTDTQYF; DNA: TGCAGCGTTGCATCTGGTGCGGGGGGCACAGATACGCAGTATTTT
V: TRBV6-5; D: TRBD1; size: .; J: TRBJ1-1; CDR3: CASSRGQGLEAFF; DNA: TGTGCCAGCAGCCGCGGACAGGGGCTTGAAGCTTTCTTT
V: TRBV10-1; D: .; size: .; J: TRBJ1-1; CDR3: CASSEGRRGTEAFF; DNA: TGCGCCAGCAGTGAGGGGCGACGGGGCACTGAAGCTTTCTTT
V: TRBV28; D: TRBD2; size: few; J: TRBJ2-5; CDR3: CASSSSGAGGRGQYF; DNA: TGTGCCAGCAGTTCATCCGGAGCGGGGGGAAGGGGCCAGTACTTC
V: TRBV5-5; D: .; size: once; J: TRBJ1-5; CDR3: CASSLNRNQPQHF; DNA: TGTGCCAGCAGCCTGAACAGAAATCAGCCCCAGCATTTT
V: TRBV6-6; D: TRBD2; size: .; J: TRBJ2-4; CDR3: CASKFSGGGKNIQYF; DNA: TGTGCCAGCAAATTCTCGGGAGGGGGCAAAAACATTCAGTACTTC
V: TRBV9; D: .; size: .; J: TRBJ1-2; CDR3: CASSVGLGDLNYGYTF; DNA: TGTGCCAGCAGCGTGGGTTTGGGGGACTTAAACTATGGCTACACCTTC
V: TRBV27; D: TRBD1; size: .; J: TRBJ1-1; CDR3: CASSLWSMGQGEAEAFF; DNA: TGTGCCAGCAGTTTATGGAGTATGGGACAGGGAGAAGCTGAAGCTTTCTTT
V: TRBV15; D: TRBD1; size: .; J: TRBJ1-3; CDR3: CATSRGNRGTGNTIYF; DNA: TGTGCCACCAGCAGAGGGAACAGGGGAACTGGAAACACCATATATTTT
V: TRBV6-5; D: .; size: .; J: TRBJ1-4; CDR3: CASRTGVEKLFF; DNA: TGTGCCAGCAGGACAGGAGTCGAAAAACTGTTTTTT
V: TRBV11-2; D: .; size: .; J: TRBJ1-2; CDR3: CASSLAGSPGGYTF; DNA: TGTGCCAGCAGCTTAGCTGGCAGTCCAGGAGGCTACACCTTC
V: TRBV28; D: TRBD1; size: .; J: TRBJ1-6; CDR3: CASSSGDRGFNSPLHF; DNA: TGTGCCAGCAGTTCAGGGGACAGGGGGTTTAATTCACCCCTCCACTTT